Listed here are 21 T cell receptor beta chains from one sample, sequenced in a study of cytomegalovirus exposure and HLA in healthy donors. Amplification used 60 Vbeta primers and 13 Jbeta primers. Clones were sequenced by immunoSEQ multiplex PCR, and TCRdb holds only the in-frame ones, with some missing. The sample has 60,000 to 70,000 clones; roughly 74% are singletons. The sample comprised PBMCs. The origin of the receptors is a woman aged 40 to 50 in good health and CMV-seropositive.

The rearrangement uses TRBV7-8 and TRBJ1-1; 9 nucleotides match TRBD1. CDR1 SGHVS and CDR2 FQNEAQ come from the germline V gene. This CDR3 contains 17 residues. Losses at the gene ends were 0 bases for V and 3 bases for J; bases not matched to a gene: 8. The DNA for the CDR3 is TGTGCCAGCAGCTTAGCCGGGACAGGGAAAAGGGACACTGAAGCTTTCTTT. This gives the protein CASSLAGTGKRDTEAFF.

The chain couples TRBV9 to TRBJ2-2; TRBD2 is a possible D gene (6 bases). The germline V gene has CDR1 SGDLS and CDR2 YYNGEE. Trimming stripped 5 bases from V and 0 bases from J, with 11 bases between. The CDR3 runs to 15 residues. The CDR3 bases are TGTGCCAGCAGGAGTGGGGGGTCGAACACCGGGGAGCTGTTTTTT. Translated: CASRSGGSNTGELFF.

The CDR3 region is CSVDSGTVYGYTF. CDR3 in DNA: TGCAGCGTTGACTCCGGGACAGTATATGGCTACACCTTC. The V gene is TRBV29-1, the J gene TRBJ1-2, with TRBD1 matching over 7 bases. This CDR3 comprises 13 residues. The germline CDR1 and CDR2 sequences are SQVTM and ANQGSEA. With V trimmed by 3 bases and J by 5 bases, 6 bases remained unmatched.

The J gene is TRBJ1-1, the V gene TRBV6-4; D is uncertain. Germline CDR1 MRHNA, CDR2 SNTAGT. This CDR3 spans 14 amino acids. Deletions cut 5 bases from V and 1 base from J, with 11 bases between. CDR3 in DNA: TGTGCCAGCAGTACCGACGGAGCGAACACTGAAGCTTTCTTT. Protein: CASSTDGANTEAFF.

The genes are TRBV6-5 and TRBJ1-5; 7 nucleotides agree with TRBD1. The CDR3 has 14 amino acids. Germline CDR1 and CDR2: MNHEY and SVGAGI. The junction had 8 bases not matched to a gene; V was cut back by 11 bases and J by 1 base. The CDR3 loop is CASRAGGSNQPQHF. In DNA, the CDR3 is TGTGCCTCGAGGGCAGGGGGAAGCAATCAGCCCCAGCATTTT.

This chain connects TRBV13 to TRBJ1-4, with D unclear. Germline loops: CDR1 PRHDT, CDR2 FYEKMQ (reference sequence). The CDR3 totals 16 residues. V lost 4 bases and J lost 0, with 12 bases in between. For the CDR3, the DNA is TGTGCCAGCAGCTCCGGATTCGGGGCAACTAATGAAAAACTGTTTTTT. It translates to CASSSGFGATNEKLFF.

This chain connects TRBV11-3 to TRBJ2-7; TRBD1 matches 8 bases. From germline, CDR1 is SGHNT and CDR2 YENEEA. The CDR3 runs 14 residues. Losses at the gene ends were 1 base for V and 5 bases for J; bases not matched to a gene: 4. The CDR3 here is CASSLGGQVHEQYF. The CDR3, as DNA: TGTGCCAGCAGCTTAGGGGGACAGGTCCACGAGCAGTACTTC.

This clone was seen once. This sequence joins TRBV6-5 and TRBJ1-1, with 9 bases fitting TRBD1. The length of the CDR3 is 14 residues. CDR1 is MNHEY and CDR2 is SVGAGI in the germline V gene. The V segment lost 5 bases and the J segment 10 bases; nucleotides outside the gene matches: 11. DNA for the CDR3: TGTGCCAGCAGTCCCCCTCCGGGACAGGGCTTAGCTTTCTTT. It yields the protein CASSPPPGQGLAFF.

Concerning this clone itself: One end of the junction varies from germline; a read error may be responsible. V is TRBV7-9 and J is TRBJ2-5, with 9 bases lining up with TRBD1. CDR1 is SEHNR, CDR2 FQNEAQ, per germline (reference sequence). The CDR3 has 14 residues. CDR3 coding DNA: TGTTCCAGCAGCTCGGGACAGGGAGGGGCAACCCAGTACTTC. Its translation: CSSSSGQGGATQYF.

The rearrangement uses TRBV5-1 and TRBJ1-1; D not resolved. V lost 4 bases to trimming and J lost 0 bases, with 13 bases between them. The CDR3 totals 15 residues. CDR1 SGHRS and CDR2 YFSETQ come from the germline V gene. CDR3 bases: TGCGCCAGCAGCGAGGGAATTCATATGAACACTGAAGCTTTCTTT. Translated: CASSEGIHMNTEAFF.

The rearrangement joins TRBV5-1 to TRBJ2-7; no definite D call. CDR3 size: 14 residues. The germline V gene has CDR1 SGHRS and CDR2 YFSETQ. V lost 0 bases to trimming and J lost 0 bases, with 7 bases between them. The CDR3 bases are TGCGCCAGCAGCTTGGACTATCCCTCCTACGAGCAGTACTTC. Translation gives CASSLDYPSYEQYF. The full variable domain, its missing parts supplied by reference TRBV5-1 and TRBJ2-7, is KAGVTQTPRYLIKTRGQQVTLSCSPISGHRSVSWYQQTPGQGLQFLFEYFSETQRNKGNFPGRFSGRQFSNSRSEMNVSTLELGDSALYLCASSLDYPSYEQYFGPGTRLTVT.

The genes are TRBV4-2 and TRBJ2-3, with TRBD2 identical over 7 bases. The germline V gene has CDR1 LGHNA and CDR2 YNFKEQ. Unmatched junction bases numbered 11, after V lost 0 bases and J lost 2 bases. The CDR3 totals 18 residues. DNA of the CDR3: TGTGCCAGCAGCCAAGAGAATGGGCCTAGCGGATACACAGATACGCAGTATTTT. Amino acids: CASSQENGPSGYTDTQYF.

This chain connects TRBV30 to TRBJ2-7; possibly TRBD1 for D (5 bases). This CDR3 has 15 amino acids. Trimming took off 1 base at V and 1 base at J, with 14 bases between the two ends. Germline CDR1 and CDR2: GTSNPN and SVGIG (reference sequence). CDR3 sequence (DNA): TGTGCCTGGAGTGGGACGAACAGGTGGTCCTACGAGCAGTACTTC. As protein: CAWSGTNRWSYEQYF.

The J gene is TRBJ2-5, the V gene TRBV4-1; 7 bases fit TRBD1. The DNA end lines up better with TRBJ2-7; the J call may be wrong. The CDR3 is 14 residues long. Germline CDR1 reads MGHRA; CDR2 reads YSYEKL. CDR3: CASSPSDRLYEQYF. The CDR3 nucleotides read TGCGCCAGCAGCCCCTCGGACAGGCTCTACGAGCAGTACTTC.

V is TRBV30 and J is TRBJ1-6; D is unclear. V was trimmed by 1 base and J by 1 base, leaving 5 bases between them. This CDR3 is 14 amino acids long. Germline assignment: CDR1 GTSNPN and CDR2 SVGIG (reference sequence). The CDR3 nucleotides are TGTGCCTGGAGTGGCCAGTCCTATAATTCACCCCTCCACTTT. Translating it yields CAWSGQSYNSPLHF.

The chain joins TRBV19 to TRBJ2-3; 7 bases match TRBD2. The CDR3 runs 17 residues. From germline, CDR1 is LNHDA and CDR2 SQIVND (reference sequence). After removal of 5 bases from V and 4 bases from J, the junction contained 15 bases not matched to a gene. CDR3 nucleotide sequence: TGTGCCAGTAGTGTTTGGGGTTCTGGGGGGGAGGCAGATACGCAGTATTTT. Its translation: CASSVWGSGGEADTQYF. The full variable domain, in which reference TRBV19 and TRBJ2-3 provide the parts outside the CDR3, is DGGITQSPKYLFRKEGQNVTLSCEQNLNHDAMYWYRQDPGQGLRLIYYSQIVNDFQKGDIAEGYSVSREKKESFPLTVTSAQKNPTAFYLCASSVWGSGGEADTQYFGPGTRLTVL.

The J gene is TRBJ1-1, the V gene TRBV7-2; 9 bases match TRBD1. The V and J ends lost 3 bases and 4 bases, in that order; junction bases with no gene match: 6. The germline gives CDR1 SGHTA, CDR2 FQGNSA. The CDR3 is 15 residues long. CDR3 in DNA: TGTGCCAGCAGCTTCCGACAGGGGGGAGTCACTGAAGCTTTCTTT. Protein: CASSFRQGGVTEAFF. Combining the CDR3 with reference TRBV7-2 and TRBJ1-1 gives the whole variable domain GAGVSQSPSNKVTEKGKDVELRCDPISGHTALYWYRQSLGQGLEFLIYFQGNSAPDKSGLPSDRFSAERTGGSVSTLTIQRTQQEDSAVYLCASSFRQGGVTEAFFGQGTRLTVV.

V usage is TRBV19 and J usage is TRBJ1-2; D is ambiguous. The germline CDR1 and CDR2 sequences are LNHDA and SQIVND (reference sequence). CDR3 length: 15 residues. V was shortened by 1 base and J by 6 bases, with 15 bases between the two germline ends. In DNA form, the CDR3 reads TGTGCCAGTAGTATAGGGGGAGGCCGTACTGATGGCTACACCTTC. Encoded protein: CASSIGGGRTDGYTF.

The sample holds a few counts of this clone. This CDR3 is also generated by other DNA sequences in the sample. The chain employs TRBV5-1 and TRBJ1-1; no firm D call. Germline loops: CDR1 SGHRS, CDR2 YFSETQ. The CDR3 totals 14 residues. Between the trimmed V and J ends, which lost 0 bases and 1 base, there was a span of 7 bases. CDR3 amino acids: CASSLARGNTEAFF. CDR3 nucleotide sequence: TGCGCCAGCAGCTTGGCCAGAGGGAACACTGAAGCTTTCTTT.

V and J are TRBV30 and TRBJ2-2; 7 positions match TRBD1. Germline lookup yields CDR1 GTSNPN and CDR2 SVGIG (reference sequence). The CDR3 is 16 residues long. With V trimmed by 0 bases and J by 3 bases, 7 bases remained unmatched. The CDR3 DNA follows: TGTGCCTGGAGTGTCGAGGACAGGACCTACACCGGGGAGCTGTTTTTT. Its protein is CAWSVEDRTYTGELFF.

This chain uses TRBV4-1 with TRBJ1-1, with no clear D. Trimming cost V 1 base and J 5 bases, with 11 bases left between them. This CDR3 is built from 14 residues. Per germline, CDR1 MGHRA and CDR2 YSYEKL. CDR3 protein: CASSQGSRGTEAFF. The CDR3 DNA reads TGCGCCAGCAGCCAAGGGTCTCGGGGAACTGAAGCTTTCTTT.